Listed below are T cell receptor beta chains from one sample, sequenced in a study of T cells expressing NK-cell markers. For each CDR3 protein, TCRdb gives one entry from its re-call of the 5' RACE reads, without DNA. Recorded for this sample: about 540,000 distinct CDR3 sequences. The sequenced sample was blood T cells: a sorted CD56 or NKG2C T cell subset, CD4+ or CD8+ T cells, or bulk PBMC T cells (not recorded which). Source of these receptors: a man aged 18 to 29 in good health. CDR3s include the opening cysteine and the closing phenylalanine or tryptophan. Each record gives: CDR3 length, J gene, V gene, CDR3 protein.

12	TRBJ1-5	TRBV24-1	CATSDSRQPQHF
14	TRBJ1-2	TRBV27	CATNGTEAYYGYTF
16	TRBJ2-7	TRBV14	CASSQAPGQGKLEQYF
12	TRBJ2-1	TRBV29-1	CSAATGVNEQFF
15	TRBJ1-2	TRBV20-1	CSARGDSSLVEGYTF
15	TRBJ1-4	TRBV7-6	CASSLRTGPTEKLFF
17	TRBJ2-3	TRBV6-4	CASSDSASRGDTDTQYF
17	TRBJ2-2	TRBV12-3/TRBV12-4	CASSPTSPGVHTGELFF
16	TRBJ2-5	TRBV24-1	CATSEFRPGREKTQYF
16	TRBJ2-2	TRBV4-1	CASSQVGDHNTGELFF
16	TRBJ2-4	TRBV12-3/TRBV12-4	CASSPQRQGAKNIQYF
16	TRBJ2-7	TRBV20-1	CSAIQAGGRFYEWQYF